Below, 29 T cell receptor beta chains from the same sample are listed, as sequenced in a study of cytomegalovirus exposure and HLA in healthy donors. The PCR ran on 60 Vbeta and 13 Jbeta primers. TCRdb's table, derived via immunoSEQ multiplex PCR, lists solely in-frame clones and lacks some. Among around 110,000 clones, around three fifths were seen once, and the ten largest hold approximately 8.5%. Material: PBMCs. These receptors originate from a woman in her thirties or forties in good health and CMV-seropositive.

This clone has just a few counts. V usage is TRBV9 and J usage is TRBJ2-2, with 10 bases identical to TRBD2. Germline V lookup: CDR1 SGDLS, CDR2 YYNGEE. Losses at the gene ends were 0 bases for V and 7 bases for J; bases not matched to a gene: 3. The CDR3 contains 15 residues. The CDR3 region has the DNA TGTGCCAGCAGCGTAGCTCCTAGCGGGAGCGGGGAGCTGTTTTTT. Translating it yields CASSVAPSGSGELFF.

The chain combines TRBV5-1 with TRBJ2-5, with a tentative D call TRBD2 (5 bases). The V end was cut by 1 base, the J end by 4 bases, with 8 bases between. The CDR3 length is 13 residues. Per the germline V gene, CDR1 is SGHRS and CDR2 is YFSETQ. The DNA for the CDR3 is TGCGCCAGCAGCTTGTATGCGGGAGAGACCCAGTACTTC. It specifies CASSLYAGETQYF.

The chain couples TRBV19 to TRBJ2-7, with 10 bases matching TRBD1. Germline V lookup: CDR1 LNHDA, CDR2 SQIVND (reference sequence). This CDR3 region has 15 residues. Trimming at V came to 6 bases and at J to 0 bases, leaving 5 bases not matched to a gene. The CDR3 reads CASSRGQGISYEQYF. For the CDR3, the DNA is TGTGCCAGTAGCAGGGGACAGGGGATCTCCTACGAGCAGTACTTC.

This CDR3 reads CASSRLLAKNIQYF. The DNA of the CDR3 is TGTGCCAGCAGTCGTCTTTTAGCCAAAAACATTCAGTACTTC. The gene calls are TRBV11-2 and TRBJ2-4; D unresolved. From germline, CDR1 is SGHAT and CDR2 FQNNGV. The CDR3 sequence is 14 residues long. V lost 6 bases and J 0 bases, leaving 9 bases between the germline ends.

This rearrangement joins TRBV5-4 to TRBJ1-6, with 9 bases matching TRBD1. The germline CDR1 and CDR2 sequences are SGHNT and YYREEE (reference sequence). The V and J ends lost 0 bases and 10 bases, in that order; junction bases with no gene match: 14. The CDR3 has 18 amino acids. In DNA, the CDR3 is TGTGCCAGCAGCTTGGGGGACAGGGTGTTCGGAGAAGGGTCACCCCTCCACTTT. As protein: CASSLGDRVFGEGSPLHF.

The gene calls are TRBV11-2 and TRBJ2-7; possible D gene TRBD2, 7 bases. Trimming took off 1 base at V and 2 bases at J, with 12 bases between the two ends. The CDR3 loop spans 15 amino acids. CDR1 is SGHAT, CDR2 FQNNGV, per germline. CDR3 in DNA: TGTGCCAGCAGCTTAGCGGGCGGGGGCGCCTACGAGCAGTACTTC. Residues: CASSLAGGGAYEQYF.

This clone occurred a few times. The chain couples TRBV2 to TRBJ2-7; 12 nucleotides line up with TRBD2. Germline V CDR1 and CDR2: SNHLY, FYNNEI. Trimming at V came to 4 bases and at J to 6 bases, leaving 7 bases not matched to a gene. The CDR3 runs 15 residues. The CDR3 loop reads CASSALAGGPGEQYF. CDR3 sequence (DNA): TGTGCCAGCAGTGCGCTAGCGGGAGGGCCGGGCGAGCAGTACTTC.

This sequence joins TRBV7-9 and TRBJ1-1; a weak D match, TRBD1 (6 bases). Germline values: CDR1 SEHNR, CDR2 FQNEAQ (reference sequence). The V gene lost 6 bases and the J gene lost 5 bases, with 13 bases spanning the gap. The CDR3 totals 13 residues. In nucleotides, the CDR3 is TGTGCCAGCAGTTCACAGGGTGGTACTGAAGCTTTCTTT. Translation gives CASSSQGGTEAFF.

This clone turned up a few times. The chain links TRBV6-5 to TRBJ1-1; D gene ambiguous. The CDR3 is 15 amino acids. The ends were cut back, 0 bases at V and 0 bases at J, with 8 bases in the middle. Germline CDR1 is MNHEY and CDR2 is SVGAGI. The CDR3: CASSYSEQMNTEAFF. The CDR3 region has the DNA TGTGCCAGCAGTTACTCCGAACAGATGAACACTGAAGCTTTCTTT.

The sample holds a few counts of this clone. CDR3 sequence: CSVAGDEREKLFF. Written as DNA, the CDR3 is TGCAGCGTTGCAGGGGATGAACGGGAAAAACTGTTTTTT. The chain uses TRBV29-1 and TRBJ1-4, with D perhaps matching TRBD1 (6 bases). CDR3 length equals 13 residues. With 4 bases removed from V and 8 bases from J, the gap between germline ends came to 14 bases. Per the germline V gene, CDR1 is SQVTM and CDR2 is ANQGSEA. Together with reference TRBV29-1 and TRBJ1-4, the CDR3 gives the full variable domain: SAVISQKPSRDICQRGTSLTIQCQVDSQVTMMFWYRQQPGQSLTLIATANQGSEATYESGFVIDKFPISRPNLTFSTLTVSNMSPEDSSIYLCSVAGDEREKLFFGSGTQLSVL.

A few counts support this clone. The rearrangement joins TRBV5-1 to TRBJ2-6; 9 bases agree with TRBD1. This CDR3 has 18 residues. V was clipped by 0 bases and J by 1 base; unmatched bases: 5. Germline V gene sequence: CDR1 SGHRS, CDR2 YFSETQ. The CDR3 region has the DNA TGCGCCAGCAGCTTGGTCCCGGGACAGGGTTCTGGGGCCAACGTCCTGACTTTC. This encodes CASSLVPGQGSGANVLTF.

The V and J genes are TRBV9 and TRBJ2-3, with 14 positions matching TRBD2. Germline trimming cut 3 bases from V and 6 bases from J; bases unmatched to any gene: 6. This CDR3 comprises 16 residues. Per germline, CDR1 SGDLS and CDR2 YYNGEE. In nucleotides, the CDR3 is TGTGCCAGCAGCGCTGGACTAGCGGGGGGTAGGGATACGCAGTATTTT. This sequence encodes CASSAGLAGGRDTQYF. The complete variable domain, with remaining parts taken from reference TRBV9 and TRBJ2-3, reads DSGVTQTPKHLITATGQRVTLRCSPRSGDLSVYWYQQSLDQGLQFLIQYYNGEERAKGNILERFSAQQFPDLHSELNLSSLELGDSALYFCASSAGLAGGRDTQYFGPGTRLTVL.

The chain links TRBV9 to TRBJ2-5; 9 positions agree with TRBD2. The DNA end favors TRBJ2-7, so the J call may be wrong. Germline V gene data show CDR1 as SGDLS and CDR2 as YYNGEE. The CDR3 extends over 16 amino acids. The DNA for the CDR3 is TGTGCCAGCAGCGTAGAGGGACTAGCATCACCCTACGAGCAGTACTTC. Translation: CASSVEGLASPYEQYF.

As to this clone: A read error may account for a junction end that differs from germline. Other DNA sequences in the same sample also yield this CDR3. The rearrangement joins TRBV10-1 to TRBJ2-6, with D perhaps TRBD1 (5 bases). CDR3 length equals 15 residues. Germline CDR1 WNHNN, CDR2 SYGVQD (reference sequence). The DNA for the CDR3 is TGCGCCAGCAGTGAAGGGGTTTCTGGGGCCAACGTCCTGACCTTC. The encoded protein is CASSEGVSGANVLTF.

This clone was detected a few times. The rearrangement uses TRBV11-2 and TRBJ2-1; tentative D call: TRBD1 (5 bases). V was clipped by 1 base and J by 0 bases, with 7 bases between them. Germline V gives CDR1 SGHAT, CDR2 FQNNGV. CDR3 length: 15 residues. This CDR3 is CASSLVRDSYNEQFF. CDR3 sequence (DNA): TGTGCCAGCAGCTTAGTCAGGGACTCCTACAATGAGCAGTTCTTC.

The chain carries TRBV18 and TRBJ1-5; D is possibly TRBD1 (6 bases). Germline CDR1 KGHSH, CDR2 LQKENI. The CDR3 sequence is 14 residues long. The V and J ends lost 4 bases and 3 bases respectively, with 10 bases between them. The CDR3 nucleotides read TGTGCCAGCTCACGAGACAGGACCAATCAGCCCCAGCATTTT. This gives the protein CASSRDRTNQPQHF.

J is TRBJ1-5 and V is TRBV29-1, with D possibly TRBD1 on 6 matching bases. The germline gives CDR1 SQVTM, CDR2 ANQGSEA. The CDR3 is made up of 15 amino acids. V was shortened by 6 bases and J by 2 bases, with 17 bases between the two germline ends. The DNA for the CDR3 is TGCAGCGTGGCCGAGGGGGTCTCGGGCAATCAGCCCCAGCATTTT. The encoded protein is CSVAEGVSGNQPQHF.

This clone was counted a single time. This chain links TRBV6-1 with TRBJ1-3; D unclear. This CDR3 is 13 amino acids long. Germline V CDR1 and CDR2: MNHNS, SASEGT. The V end was cut by 2 bases, the J end by 9 bases, with 11 bases between. CDR3 amino acids: CASSESARVTIYF. DNA of the CDR3: TGTGCCAGCAGTGAATCGGCTAGAGTCACCATATATTTT.

The V gene is TRBV6-6, the J gene TRBJ2-7; 7 bases are shared with TRBD1. Germline CDR1 is MNHNY and CDR2 is SVGAGI (reference sequence). The CDR3 is 14 amino acids. Unmatched junction bases numbered 6, after V lost 5 bases and J lost 2 bases. This CDR3 reads CASSTPGQPYEQYF. As DNA, the CDR3 is TGTGCCAGCAGTACACCGGGACAGCCCTACGAGCAGTACTTC.

The table lists this clone with a count of one. The V gene is TRBV9, the J gene TRBJ1-1; TRBD1 might be the D (5 bases). Germline V gene sequence: CDR1 SGDLS, CDR2 YYNGEE. V shed 4 bases and J shed 2 bases, with 15 bases lying between them. CDR3 length equals 15 residues. CDR3 protein: CASSYEDSRNTEAFF. CDR3 sequence (DNA): TGTGCCAGCAGCTACGAAGACAGCCGTAACACTGAAGCTTTCTTT.

CDR3 sequence: CASSPPPGNTIYF. In DNA, the CDR3 is TGTGCCAGCAGTCCCCCCCCAGGAAACACCATATATTTT. The rearrangement joins TRBV28 to TRBJ1-3; D not certain. V shed 5 bases and J shed 4 bases, with 9 bases lying between them. Germline-derived CDR1 and CDR2 are MDHEN and SYDVKM. This CDR3 has 13 amino acids. Using reference TRBV28 and TRBJ1-3 for the parts outside the CDR3, the full variable domain is DVKVTQSSRYLVKRTGEKVFLECVQDMDHENMFWYRQDPGLGLRLIYFSYDVKMKEKGDIPEGYSVSREKKERFSLILESASTNQTSMYLCASSPPPGNTIYFGEGSWLTVV.

Concerning this clone itself: Sequence at one end of the junction differs from germline and may be a read error. V usage is TRBV19 and J usage is TRBJ1-3, with 9 bases lining up with TRBD1. Germline V gives CDR1 LNHDA, CDR2 SQIVND (reference sequence). This CDR3 spans 16 amino acids. For the CDR3, the DNA is TGTGCCAGTAGTACCGGGACAGGGATGTCTGGAAACACCACATATTTT. Translating it yields CASSTGTGMSGNTTYF.

The chain has TRBV9 and TRBJ2-5, with TRBD2 matching over 14 bases. J gave up 2 bases and V 0 bases, and 3 bases lay outside the gene matches. CDR1 and CDR2 (germline): SGDLS, YYNGEE. This CDR3 contains 17 residues. This CDR3 reads CASSVGTSGRPQETQYF. CDR3 sequence (DNA): TGTGCCAGCAGCGTAGGGACTAGCGGGAGGCCTCAAGAGACCCAGTACTTC.

The CDR3 loop reads CASSGGTVDSNQPQHF. CDR3 nucleotide sequence: TGTGCCAGCAGCGGAGGGACAGTTGATAGCAATCAGCCCCAGCATTTT. This rearrangement joins TRBV9 to TRBJ1-5, with TRBD1 identical over 7 bases. The V gene end was trimmed by 3 bases and the J gene end by 0 bases; junction bases not matched to a gene: 6. The CDR3 consists of 16 residues. Looked up from germline, CDR1 is SGDLS and CDR2 is YYNGEE.

DNA for the CDR3: TGTGCCAGCAGTTACGGCGGGAGGGGGACCGGGGAGCTGTTTTTT. This sequence encodes CASSYGGRGTGELFF. The rearrangement joins TRBV6-5 to TRBJ2-2; 9 bases are a match to TRBD2. Per germline, CDR1 MNHEY and CDR2 SVGAGI. There are 15 residues in the CDR3. J lost 5 bases, V lost 2 bases, and 3 bases had no gene match.

This clone was seen a few times. The V call is TRBV28, the J call TRBJ1-3, with D perhaps matching TRBD1 (5 bases). Germline V gene sequence: CDR1 MDHEN, CDR2 SYDVKM. This CDR3 is 14 amino acids long. V was cut by 1 base and J by 2 bases, with 6 bases left in between. The chain's CDR3 is CASSLSGTGNTIYF. As DNA, the CDR3 is TGTGCCAGCAGTTTATCAGGGACTGGAAACACCATATATTTT.

J is TRBJ1-2 and V is TRBV29-1, with 7 bases identical to TRBD1. Germline V CDR1 and CDR2: SQVTM, ANQGSEA. Trimming cost V 2 bases and J 8 bases; bases outside gene matches: 17. The CDR3 has 16 residues. Here the CDR3 DNA reads TGCAGCGTTGAAAGTTTCCCCGCAGGGGGAGAGGGGGGCTACACCTTC. This gives the protein CSVESFPAGGEGGYTF.

The chain joins TRBV18 to TRBJ1-4; weak D call: TRBD1 (5 bases). Trimming took off 3 bases at V and 8 bases at J, with 13 bases between the two ends. Germline V CDR1 and CDR2: KGHSH, LQKENI. This CDR3 comprises 14 residues. Here the CDR3 reads CASSPRVGEEKLFF. As DNA, the CDR3 is TGTGCCAGCTCACCCAGGGTCGGCGAGGAAAAACTGTTTTTT.

The genes are TRBV30 and TRBJ2-5, with a weak D call TRBD2 (7 bases). This CDR3 is built from 14 residues. Germline assignment: CDR1 GTSNPN and CDR2 SVGIG (reference sequence). The V and J ends lost 0 bases and 5 bases respectively, with 13 bases between them. The CDR3 sequence is CAWSVGGGGETQYF. CDR3 sequence (DNA): TGTGCCTGGAGTGTAGGGGGGGGCGGGGAGACCCAGTACTTC.